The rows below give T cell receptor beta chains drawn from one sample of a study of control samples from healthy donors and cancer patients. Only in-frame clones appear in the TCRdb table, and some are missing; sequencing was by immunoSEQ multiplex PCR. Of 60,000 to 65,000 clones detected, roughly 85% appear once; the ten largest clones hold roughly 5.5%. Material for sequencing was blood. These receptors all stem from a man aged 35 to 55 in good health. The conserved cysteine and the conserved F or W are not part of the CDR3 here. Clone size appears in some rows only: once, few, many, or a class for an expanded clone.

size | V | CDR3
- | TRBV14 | ASSQAGTRTGELF
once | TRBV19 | ASRNNQGGRTNEKLF
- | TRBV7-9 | ASSWNRDRGLGNTEAF
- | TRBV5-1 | ASSLEGTGNSPLH
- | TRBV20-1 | SASELAGGQPQH
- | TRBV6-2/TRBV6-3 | ASSWGPRIYGYA
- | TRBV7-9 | ASSPRMETQY
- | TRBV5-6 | ASSLDSLLRNTEAF
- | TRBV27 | ASSLSRLSYNSPLH
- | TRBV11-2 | ASSLAGRENGYT
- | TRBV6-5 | ASRQRGLQETQY
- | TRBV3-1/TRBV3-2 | ATRESYNSPLH
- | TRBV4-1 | ASSQDPTGYNEQF
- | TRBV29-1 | SEGTSSSGANVLT
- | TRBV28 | ASRVTGGGEKLF
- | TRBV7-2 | ASSLRTGNEKLF
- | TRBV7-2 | ASSLGAGGPGKTQY
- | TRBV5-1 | ASSLGDGSLATNEKLF
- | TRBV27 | ASSFGTSGIGGKYNEQF
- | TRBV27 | ASSSRGLAGDEQY
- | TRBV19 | ASSISSVQPQH
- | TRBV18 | ASSPLMTGGGNTEAF
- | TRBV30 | AWSAGREVWGYT
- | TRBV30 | AWSATDRWSHEQY
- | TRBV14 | ASSQPETVYSNQPQH
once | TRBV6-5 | ASSLTLMSGQY
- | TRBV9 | ASTLNIITGTTGELF
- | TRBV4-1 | ASSLSRTSRDTQY
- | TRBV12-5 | ASGSKQGPKETQY
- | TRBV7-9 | ASSRTGQTYNEQF
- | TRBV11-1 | ASSLSRGASTDTQY
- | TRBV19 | ASSARTPRGSYEQY
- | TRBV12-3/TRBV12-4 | ASSLGSTGGDT
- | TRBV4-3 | ASSQDTGRAGGIGQPQH
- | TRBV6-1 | ASSEVYWVVGNQPQH
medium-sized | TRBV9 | ASSTAGVINSPLH
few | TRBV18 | ASSPTGTGYQPQH
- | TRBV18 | ASSPMTSGGSYNEQF
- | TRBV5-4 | ASSLEGGLSGDTQY
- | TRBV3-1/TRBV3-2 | ASSRGDYPLLDEQF
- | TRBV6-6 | ASSQRQRYEQY
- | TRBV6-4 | ASSDSEETFQY
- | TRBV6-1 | ASSEGRGLGNTIY
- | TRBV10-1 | ASSNPGTSGGPSSYNEQF
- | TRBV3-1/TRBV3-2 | ASRQSYEQY
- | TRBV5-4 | ASIKSGGSNYGYT
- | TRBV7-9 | ASSLGITTDTQY
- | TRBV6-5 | ASSQTSQGNTIY
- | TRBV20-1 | SATYNEQF
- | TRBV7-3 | ASSPIGAPGGLKETQY
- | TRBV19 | ATRYIDGNRPEAF